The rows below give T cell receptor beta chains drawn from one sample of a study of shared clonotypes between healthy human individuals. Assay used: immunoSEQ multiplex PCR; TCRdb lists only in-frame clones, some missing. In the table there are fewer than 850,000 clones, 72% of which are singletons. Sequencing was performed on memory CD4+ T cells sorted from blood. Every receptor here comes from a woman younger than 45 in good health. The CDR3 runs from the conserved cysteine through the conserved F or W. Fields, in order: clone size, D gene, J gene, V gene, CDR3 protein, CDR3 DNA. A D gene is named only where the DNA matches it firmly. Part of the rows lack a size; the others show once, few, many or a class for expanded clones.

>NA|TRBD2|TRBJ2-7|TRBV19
CASSQYGAGTYEQYF
TGTGCCAGTAGTCAATACGGAGCGGGGACCTACGAGCAGTACTTC
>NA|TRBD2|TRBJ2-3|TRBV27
CASSLFGLAGGLVGTQYF
TGTGCCAGCAGTTTATTCGGACTAGCGGGAGGGCTGGTGGGTACGCAGTATTTT
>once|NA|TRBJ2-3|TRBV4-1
CASSQGFLRGAGADTQYF
TGCGCCAGCAGCCAAGGTTTCCTCCGGGGGGCGGGTGCAGATACGCAGTATTTT
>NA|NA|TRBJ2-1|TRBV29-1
CSVASGIAASYNEQFF
TGCAGCGTTGCCTCGGGGATAGCGGCATCCTACAATGAGCAGTTCTTC
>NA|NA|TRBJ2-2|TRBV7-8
CASSLGVGQGDGELFF
TGTGCCAGCAGCTTAGGCGTGGGGCAGGGTGACGGGGAGCTGTTTTTT
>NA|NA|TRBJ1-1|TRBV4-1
CASSQGPERDEAFF
TGCGCCAGCAGCCAAGGACCCGAACGAGATGAAGCTTTCTTT
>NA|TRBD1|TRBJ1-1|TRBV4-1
CASSPGQGMNTEAFF
TGCGCCAGCAGCCCGGGACAGGGAATGAACACTGAAGCTTTCTTT
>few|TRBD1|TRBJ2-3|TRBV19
CASSRGQGARDTQYF
TGTGCCAGTAGTCGAGGACAGGGGGCGAGGGATACGCAGTATTTT
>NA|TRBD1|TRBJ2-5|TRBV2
CASSGTGKETQYF
TGTGCCAGCAGCGGGACAGGGAAGGAGACCCAGTACTTC
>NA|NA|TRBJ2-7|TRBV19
CASSIGTTYEQYF
TGTGCCAGTAGTATAGGGACCACCTACGAGCAGTACTTC
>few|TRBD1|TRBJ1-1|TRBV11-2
CASSPAGQGRGGSTEAFF
TGTGCCAGCAGCCCAGCGGGACAGGGGAGAGGTGGAAGCACTGAAGCTTTCTTT
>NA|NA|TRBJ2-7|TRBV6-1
CASSLRHPYEQYF
TGTGCCAGCAGTTTAAGACATCCCTACGAGCAGTACTTC
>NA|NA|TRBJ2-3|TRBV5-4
CASSPRLVSTDTQYF
TGTGCCAGCAGCCCTCGACTGGTTAGCACAGATACGCAGTATTTT
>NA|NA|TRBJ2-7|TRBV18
CASSRLGDSYEQYF
TGTGCCAGCTCCCGACTGGGGGACTCCTACGAGCAGTACTTC
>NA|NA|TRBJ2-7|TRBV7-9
CASSPGEPEQYF
TGTGCCAGCAGCCCCGGTGAGCCCGAGCAGTACTTC
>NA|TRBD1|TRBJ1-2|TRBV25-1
CASSEFTGGYGYTF
TGTGCCAGCAGTGAATTCACAGGGGGGTATGGCTACACCTTC
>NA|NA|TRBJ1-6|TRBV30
CAWTQNNSPLHF
TGTGCCTGGACACAGAATAATTCACCCCTCCACTTT
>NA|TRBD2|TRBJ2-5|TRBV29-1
CSATAGAPQETQYF
TGCAGCGCAACAGCGGGAGCCCCCCAAGAGACCCAGTACTTC
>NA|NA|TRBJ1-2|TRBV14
CASSPQTGYGYTF
TGTGCCAGCAGCCCCCAGACAGGCTATGGCTACACCTTC
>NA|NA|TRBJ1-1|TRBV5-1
CATFREFAEAFF
TGCGCCACCTTCCGGGAGTTCGCTGAAGCTTTCTTT
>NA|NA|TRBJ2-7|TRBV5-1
CASSAGTTYEQYF
TGCGCCAGCAGCGCCGGGACAACCTACGAGCAGTACTTC
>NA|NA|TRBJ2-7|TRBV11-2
CASSLEGGAYEQYF
TGTGCCAGCAGCTTAGAAGGGGGGGCCTACGAGCAGTACTTC
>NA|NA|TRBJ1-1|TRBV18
CASSPPNTEAFF
TGTGCCAGCTCACCCCCTAACACTGAAGCTTTCTTT
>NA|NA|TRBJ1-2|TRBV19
CASSSGRINYGYTF
TGTGCCAGTAGTTCAGGACGTATTAACTATGGCTACACCTTC
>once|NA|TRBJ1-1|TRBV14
CASSSIGRRNTEAFF
TGTGCCAGCAGTAGTATCGGACGAAGAAACACTGAAGCTTTCTTT
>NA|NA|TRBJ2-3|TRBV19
CASSLIRDPDSTDTQYF
TGTGCCAGTAGTCTAATCCGGGACCCCGACTCCACAGATACGCAGTATTTT
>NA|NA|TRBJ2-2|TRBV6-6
CASRTFSASGPGELFF
TGTGCCAGCAGAACCTTTAGCGCCTCGGGCCCCGGGGAGCTGTTTTTT
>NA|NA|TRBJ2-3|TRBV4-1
CASSQTGNADTQYF
TGCGCCAGCAGCCAAACAGGAAACGCAGATACGCAGTATTTT
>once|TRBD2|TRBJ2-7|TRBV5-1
CASSGGVPSYEQYF
TGCGCCAGCAGCGGGGGGGTACCCTCCTACGAGCAGTACTTC
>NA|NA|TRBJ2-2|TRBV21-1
CASSKVGQGNTGELFF
NA
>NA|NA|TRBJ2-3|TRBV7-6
CASSPAGGPTDTQYF
TGTGCCAGCAGCCCAGCTGGAGGGCCTACGGATACGCAGTATTTT
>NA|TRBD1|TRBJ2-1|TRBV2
CASSSGTGVEEQFF
TGTGCCAGCAGTTCCGGGACAGGGGTTGAGGAGCAGTTCTTC
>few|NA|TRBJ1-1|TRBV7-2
CASSLQGDTEAFF
TGTGCCAGCAGCCTCCAGGGAGACACTGAAGCTTTCTTT
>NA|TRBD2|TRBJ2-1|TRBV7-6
CASSPRASGSGEQFF
TGTGCCAGCAGCCCTAGGGCTAGCGGGAGCGGAGAGCAGTTCTTC
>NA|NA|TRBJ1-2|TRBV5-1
CASSLGGEGNYGYTF
TGCGCCAGCAGCTTGGGAGGGGAGGGAAACTATGGCTACACCTTC
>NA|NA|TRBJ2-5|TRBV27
CASRKGWETQYF
TGTGCCAGCAGAAAAGGGTGGGAGACCCAGTACTTC
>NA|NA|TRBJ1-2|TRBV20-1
CSAYRASGYTF
TGCAGTGCATACAGGGCTAGTGGCTACACCTTC
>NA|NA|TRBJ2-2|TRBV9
CASSVGGINTGELFF
TGTGCCAGCAGCGTAGGGGGGATTAACACCGGGGAGCTGTTTTTT
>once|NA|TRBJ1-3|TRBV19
CASRNSGSGNTIYF
TGTGCCAGTAGAAATTCAGGGTCCGGAAACACCATATATTTT
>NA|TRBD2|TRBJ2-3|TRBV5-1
CASRLAGSTDTQYF
TGCGCCAGCAGACTAGCGGGGAGCACAGATACGCAGTATTTT
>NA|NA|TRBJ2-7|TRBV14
CASSPANYEQYF
TGTGCCAGCAGCCCTGCCAACTACGAGCAGTACTTC
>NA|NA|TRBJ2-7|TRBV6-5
CASSYGGNRAGEQYF
TGTGCCAGCAGTTACGGGGGAAACAGGGCTGGCGAGCAGTACTTC
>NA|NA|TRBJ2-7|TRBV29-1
CSVGDSRYGEQYF
TGCAGCGTCGGAGATTCTAGATATGGCGAGCAGTACTTC
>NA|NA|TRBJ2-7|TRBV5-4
CASSFGEQYF
TGTGCCAGCAGCTTTGGCGAGCAGTACTTC
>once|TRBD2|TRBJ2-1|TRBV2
CASSAGTSAYNEQFF
TGTGCCAGCAGCGCCGGGACTAGCGCATACAATGAGCAGTTCTTC
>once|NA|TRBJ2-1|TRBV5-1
CASSLGAVGYNEQFF
TGCGCCAGCAGCTTGGGGGCGGTGGGGTACAATGAGCAGTTCTTC
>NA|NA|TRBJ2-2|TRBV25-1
CASRGAFSAGELFF
TGTGCCAGCAGGGGGGCTTTTTCTGCCGGGGAGCTGTTTTTT
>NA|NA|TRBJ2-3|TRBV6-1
CASSEVVAGGGDTQYF
TGTGCCAGCAGTGAGGTGGTGGCAGGGGGAGGAGATACGCAGTATTTT
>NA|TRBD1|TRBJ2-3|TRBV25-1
CASSESTGASTDTQYF
TGTGCCAGCAGTGAATCAACAGGGGCTAGCACAGATACGCAGTATTTT
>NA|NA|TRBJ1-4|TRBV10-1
CASSPGTGNEKLFF
TGCGCCAGCAGTCCCGGGACTGGGAATGAAAAACTGTTTTTT
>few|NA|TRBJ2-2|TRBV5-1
CASSWTLTGELFF
TGCGCCAGCAGCTGGACACTCACCGGGGAGCTGTTTTTT
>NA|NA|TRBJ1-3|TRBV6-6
CASLGDSRRGGNTIYF
TGTGCCAGCCTGGGAGATTCTCGGCGGGGAGGAAACACCATATATTTT
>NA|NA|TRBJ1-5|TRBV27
CASSSDRSNQPQHF
TGTGCCAGCAGTTCCGACAGAAGCAATCAGCCCCAGCATTTT